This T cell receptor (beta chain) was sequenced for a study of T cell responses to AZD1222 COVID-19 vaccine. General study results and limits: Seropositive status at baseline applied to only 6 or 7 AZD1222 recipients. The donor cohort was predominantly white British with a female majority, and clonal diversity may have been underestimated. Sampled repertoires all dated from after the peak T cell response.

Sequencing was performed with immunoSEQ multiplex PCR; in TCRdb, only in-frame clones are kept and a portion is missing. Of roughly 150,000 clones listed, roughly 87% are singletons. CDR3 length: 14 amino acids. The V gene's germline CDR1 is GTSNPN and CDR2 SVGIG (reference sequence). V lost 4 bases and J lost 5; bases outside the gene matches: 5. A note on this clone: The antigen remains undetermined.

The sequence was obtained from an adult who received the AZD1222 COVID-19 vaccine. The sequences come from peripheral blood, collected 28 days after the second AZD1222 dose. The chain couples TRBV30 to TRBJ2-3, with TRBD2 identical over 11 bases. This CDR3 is CAWISGGGGDTQYF. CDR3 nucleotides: TGTGCCTGGATTAGCGGGGGGGGAGGAGATACGCAGTATTTT.